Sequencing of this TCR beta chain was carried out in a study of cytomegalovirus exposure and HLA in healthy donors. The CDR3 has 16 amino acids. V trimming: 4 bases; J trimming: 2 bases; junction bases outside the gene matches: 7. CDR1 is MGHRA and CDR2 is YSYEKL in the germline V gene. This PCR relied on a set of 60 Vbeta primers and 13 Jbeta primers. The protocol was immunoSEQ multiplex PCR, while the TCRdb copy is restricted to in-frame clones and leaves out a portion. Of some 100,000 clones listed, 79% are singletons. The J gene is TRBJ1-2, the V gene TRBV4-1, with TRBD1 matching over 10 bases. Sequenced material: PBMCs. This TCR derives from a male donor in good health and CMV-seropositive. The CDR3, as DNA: TGCGCCAGCAGCCCCGTCCCGGGACAGGGGAACTATGGCTACACCTTC. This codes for CASSPVPGQGNYGYTF.